This T cell receptor (beta chain) is drawn from a study of regulatory T cells in long-lasting Graves disease. Documented time point: persistent/refractory GD, antithyroid drugs over 5 years with positive TRAb. RNA isolated from PBMCs was used to make the TCR library. Both iRepertoire HTBI primers and Arm-PCR of CDR3 regions were used to build the TCR beta libraries. Using its own MiXCR run on the multiplex PCR reads, TCRdb lists one record per CDR3 protein. This table has 700,000 or so distinct CDR3 sequences, about 32% appearing once. The V and J ends lost 5 bases and 0 bases respectively, with 4 bases between them. The CDR3 consists of 11 residues. Germline V CDR1 and CDR2: DFQATT, SNEGSKA (reference sequence).

The origin of this receptor is a female donor with Graves disease. This sequence joins TRBV20-1 and TRBJ2-5; no reliable D call. The sequencing here drew on peripheral blood mononuclear cells (PBMCs), taken when the disease was refractory, from a patient treated with antithyroid drugs. Written as DNA, the CDR3 is TGCAGTGCTCAGGACCAAGAGACCCAGTACTTC. Translating gives CSAQDQETQYF.